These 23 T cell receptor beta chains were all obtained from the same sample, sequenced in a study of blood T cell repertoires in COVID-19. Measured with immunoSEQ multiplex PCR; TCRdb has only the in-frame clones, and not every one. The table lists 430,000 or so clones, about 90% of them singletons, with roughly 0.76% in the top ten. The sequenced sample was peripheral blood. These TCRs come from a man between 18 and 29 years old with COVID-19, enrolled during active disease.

CDR3: CASSEGTSGGTQYF. CDR3 nucleotides: TGCGCCAGCAGCGAGGGGACTAGCGGTGGGACCCAGTACTTC. The rearrangement uses TRBV5-1 and TRBJ2-5; 11 nucleotides agree with TRBD2. Germline lookup yields CDR1 SGHRS and CDR2 YFSETQ. CDR3 length equals 14 residues. The junction had 6 bases not matched to a gene; V was cut back by 4 bases and J by 7 bases.

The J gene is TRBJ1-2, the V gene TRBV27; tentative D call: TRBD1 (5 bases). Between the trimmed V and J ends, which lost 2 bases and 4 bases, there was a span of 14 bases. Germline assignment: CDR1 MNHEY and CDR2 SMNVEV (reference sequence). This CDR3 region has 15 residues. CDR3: CASSLNVGQSYGYTF. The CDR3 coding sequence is TGTGCCAGCAGTTTAAATGTGGGGCAGAGCTATGGCTACACCTTC.

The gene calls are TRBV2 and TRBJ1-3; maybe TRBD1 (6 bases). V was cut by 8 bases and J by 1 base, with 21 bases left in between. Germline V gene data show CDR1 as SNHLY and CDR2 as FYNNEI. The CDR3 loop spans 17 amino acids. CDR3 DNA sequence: TGTGCCAGCCGCGAAGGCGGGGGCGGCTGGTCTGGAAACACCATATATTTT. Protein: CASREGGGGWSGNTIYF.

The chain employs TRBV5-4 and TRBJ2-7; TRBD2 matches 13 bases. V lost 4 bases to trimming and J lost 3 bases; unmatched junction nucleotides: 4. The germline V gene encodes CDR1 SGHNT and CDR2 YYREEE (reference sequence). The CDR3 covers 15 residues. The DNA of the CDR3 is TGTGCCAGCAGCCTGGGGACTAGCGGGGTCTACGAGCAGTACTTC. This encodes CASSLGTSGVYEQYF.

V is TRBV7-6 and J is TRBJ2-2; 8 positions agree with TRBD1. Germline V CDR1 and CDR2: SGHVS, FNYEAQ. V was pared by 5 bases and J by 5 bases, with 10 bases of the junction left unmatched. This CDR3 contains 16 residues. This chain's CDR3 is CASSHPGQGRTGELFF. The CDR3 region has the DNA TGTGCCAGCAGCCACCCAGGACAGGGTCGAACCGGGGAGCTGTTTTTT.

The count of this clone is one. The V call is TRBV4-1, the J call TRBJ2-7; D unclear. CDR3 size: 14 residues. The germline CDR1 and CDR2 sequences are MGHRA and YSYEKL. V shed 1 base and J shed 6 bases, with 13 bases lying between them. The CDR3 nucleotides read TGCGCCAGCAGCCAAGGGCCACCGGGTGGCGAGCAGTACTTC. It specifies CASSQGPPGGEQYF.

The CDR3 sequence: CASGLVMGRGQGGYTF. CDR3 in DNA: TGTGCTAGTGGTTTGGTAATGGGCAGGGGGCAAGGTGGCTACACCTTC. This chain connects TRBV12-5 to TRBJ1-2, with 8 bases that match TRBD1. The CDR3 extends over 16 amino acids. After removal of 0 bases from V and 7 bases from J, the junction contained 10 bases not matched to a gene. Germline CDR1 LGHNT, CDR2 FRNRAP.

The CDR3 loop reads CASSIKGQGTSGGRSYNEQFF. For the CDR3, the DNA is TGTGCCAGTAGTATAAAGGGACAAGGGACTAGCGGGGGGCGCTCCTACAATGAGCAGTTCTTC. The gene calls are TRBV19 and TRBJ2-1; 15 bases are shared with TRBD2. The CDR3 runs to 21 residues. Germline V lookup: CDR1 LNHDA, CDR2 SQIVND (reference sequence). Germline trimming cut 2 bases from V and 0 bases from J; bases unmatched to any gene: 11. Full variable domain (missing parts from reference TRBV19 and TRBJ2-1): DGGITQSPKYLFRKEGQNVTLSCEQNLNHDAMYWYRQDPGQGLRLIYYSQIVNDFQKGDIAEGYSVSREKKESFPLTVTSAQKNPTAFYLCASSIKGQGTSGGRSYNEQFFGPGTRLTVL.

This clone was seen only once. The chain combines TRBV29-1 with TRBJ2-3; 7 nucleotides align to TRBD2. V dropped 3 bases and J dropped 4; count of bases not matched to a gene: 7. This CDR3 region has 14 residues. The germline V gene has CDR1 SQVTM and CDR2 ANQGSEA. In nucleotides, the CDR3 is TGCAGCGTTGAGGAGGCGCGGGAGCCAGATACGCAGTATTTT. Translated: CSVEEAREPDTQYF.

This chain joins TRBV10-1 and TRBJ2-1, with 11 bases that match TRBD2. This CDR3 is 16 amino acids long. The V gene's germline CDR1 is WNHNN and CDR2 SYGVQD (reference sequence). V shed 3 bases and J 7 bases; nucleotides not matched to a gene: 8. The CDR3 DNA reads TGCGCCAGCAGTGAAGGTCTAGCGGGAGGCACAAATGAGCAGTTCTTC. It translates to CASSEGLAGGTNEQFF.

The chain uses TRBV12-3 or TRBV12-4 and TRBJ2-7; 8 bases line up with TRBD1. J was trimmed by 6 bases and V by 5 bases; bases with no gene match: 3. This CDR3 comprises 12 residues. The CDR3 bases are TGTGCCAGCAGTACCGGGACAGGCGAGCAGTACTTC. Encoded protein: CASSTGTGEQYF.

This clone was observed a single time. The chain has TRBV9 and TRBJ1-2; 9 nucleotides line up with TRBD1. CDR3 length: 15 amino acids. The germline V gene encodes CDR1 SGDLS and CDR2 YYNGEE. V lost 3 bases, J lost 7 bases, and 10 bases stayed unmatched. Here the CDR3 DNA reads TGTGCCAGCAGCGCCCGGGACAGGGTGAGCGGTGGCTACACCTTC. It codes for CASSARDRVSGGYTF.

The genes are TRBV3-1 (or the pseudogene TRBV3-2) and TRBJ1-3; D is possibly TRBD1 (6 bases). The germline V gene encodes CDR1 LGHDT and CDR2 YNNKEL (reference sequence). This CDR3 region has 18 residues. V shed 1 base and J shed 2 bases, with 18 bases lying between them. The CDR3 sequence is CASSQVLPSTGPGNTIYF. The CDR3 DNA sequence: TGTGCCAGCAGCCAAGTTCTCCCATCGACAGGCCCTGGAAACACCATATATTTT.

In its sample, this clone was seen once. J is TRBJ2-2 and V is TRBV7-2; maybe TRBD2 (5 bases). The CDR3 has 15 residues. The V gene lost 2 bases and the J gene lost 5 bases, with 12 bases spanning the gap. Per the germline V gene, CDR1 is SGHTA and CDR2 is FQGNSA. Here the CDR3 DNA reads TGTGCCAGCAGCTTAAGGTCGGGAATTACCGGGGAGCTGTTTTTT. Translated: CASSLRSGITGELFF.

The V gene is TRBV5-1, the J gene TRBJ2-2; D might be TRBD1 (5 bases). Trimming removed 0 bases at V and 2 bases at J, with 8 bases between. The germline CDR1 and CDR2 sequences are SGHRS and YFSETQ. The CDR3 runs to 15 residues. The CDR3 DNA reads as TGCGCCAGCAGCTTGGTTCAGGGAAACACCGGGGAGCTGTTTTTT. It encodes CASSLVQGNTGELFF.

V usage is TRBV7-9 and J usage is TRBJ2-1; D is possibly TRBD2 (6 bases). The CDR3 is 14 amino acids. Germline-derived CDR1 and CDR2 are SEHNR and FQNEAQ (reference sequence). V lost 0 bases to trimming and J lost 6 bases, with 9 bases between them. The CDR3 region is CASSLAGTGNEQFF. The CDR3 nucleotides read TGTGCCAGCAGCTTAGCGGGGACTGGCAATGAGCAGTTCTTC.

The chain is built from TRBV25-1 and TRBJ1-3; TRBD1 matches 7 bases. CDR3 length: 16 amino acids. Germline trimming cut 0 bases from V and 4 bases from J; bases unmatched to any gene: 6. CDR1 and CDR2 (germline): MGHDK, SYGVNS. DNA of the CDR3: TGTGCCAGCAGTGAATACTCGACAGGGACGGGAAACACCATATATTTT. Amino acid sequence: CASSEYSTGTGNTIYF.

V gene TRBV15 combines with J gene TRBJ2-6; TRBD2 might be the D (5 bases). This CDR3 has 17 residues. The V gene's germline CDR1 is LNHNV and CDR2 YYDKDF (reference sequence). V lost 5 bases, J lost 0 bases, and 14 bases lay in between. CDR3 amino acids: CATSSNRGYSGANVLTF. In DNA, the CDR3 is TGTGCCACCAGCTCTAACCGAGGGTACTCTGGGGCCAACGTCCTGACTTTC.

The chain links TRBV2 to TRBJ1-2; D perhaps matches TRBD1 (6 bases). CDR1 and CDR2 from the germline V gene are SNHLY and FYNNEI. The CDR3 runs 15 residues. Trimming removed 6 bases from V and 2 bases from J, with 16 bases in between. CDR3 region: CASSPPGQLNYGYTF. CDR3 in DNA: TGTGCCAGCAGCCCTCCTGGACAGCTGAACTATGGCTACACCTTC.

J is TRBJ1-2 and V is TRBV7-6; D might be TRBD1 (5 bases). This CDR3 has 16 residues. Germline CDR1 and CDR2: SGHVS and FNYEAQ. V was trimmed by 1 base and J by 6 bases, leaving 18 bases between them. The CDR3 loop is CASSLEPGGRVNGYTF. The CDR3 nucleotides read TGTGCCAGCAGCTTAGAGCCTGGGGGGAGGGTCAATGGCTACACCTTC.

CDR3 DNA: TGTGCCACCCCTGGGGGGGAGGGCTTTAACTATGGCTACACCTTC. Residues: CATPGGEGFNYGYTF. This rearrangement joins TRBV24-1 to TRBJ1-2; D is perhaps TRBD1 (5 bases). V lost 9 bases and J 1 base, leaving 17 bases between the germline ends. There are 15 residues in the CDR3. Germline lookup yields CDR1 KGHDR and CDR2 SFDVKD.

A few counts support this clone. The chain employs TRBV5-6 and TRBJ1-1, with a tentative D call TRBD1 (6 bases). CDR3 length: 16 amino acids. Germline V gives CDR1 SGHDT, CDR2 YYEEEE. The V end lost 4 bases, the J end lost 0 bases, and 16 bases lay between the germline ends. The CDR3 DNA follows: TGTGCCAGCAGCAAATTGGCAGGGGCGATGAACACTGAAGCTTTCTTT. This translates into CASSKLAGAMNTEAFF. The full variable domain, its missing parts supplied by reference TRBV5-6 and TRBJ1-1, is DAGVTQSPTHLIKTRGQQVTLRCSPKSGHDTVSWYQQALGQGPQFIFQYYEEEERQRGNFPDRFSGHQFPNYSSELNVNALLLGDSALYLCASSKLAGAMNTEAFFGQGTRLTVV.

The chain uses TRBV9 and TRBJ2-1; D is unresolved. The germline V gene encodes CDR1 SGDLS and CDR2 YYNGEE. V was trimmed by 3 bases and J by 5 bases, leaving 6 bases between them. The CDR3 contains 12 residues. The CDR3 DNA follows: TGTGCCAGCAGCGCAGGAAACAATGAGCAGTTCTTC. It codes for CASSAGNNEQFF.